This entry lists 22 T cell receptor beta chains sequenced from one sample in a study of early T cells in non-severe SARS-CoV-2 infection. MiXCR, applied by TCRdb to the 5' RACE reads, yields one record per CDR3 protein. The profile shows about 55,000 distinct CDR3 sequences, 8.2% of them singletons. The sequenced sample was whole blood. These receptors were taken from an adult who was a healthcare worker with PCR-confirmed SARS-CoV-2 infection or an uninfected control (not recorded which).

This clonotype was seen repeatedly, ten times or more. CDR3 sequence reads: CASSEGLAGSTDTQYF. CDR3 nucleotides: TGTGCCAGCAGCGAGGGACTAGCGGGAAGCACAGATACGCAGTATTTT. This chain connects TRBV7-3 to TRBJ2-3; TRBD2 matches 13 bases. The CDR3 length is 16 residues. The V gene's germline CDR1 is SGHTA and CDR2 FQGTGA. Trimming cost V 5 bases and J 0 bases; bases outside gene matches: 2.

The chain is built from TRBV4-1 and TRBJ2-7; D is ambiguous. Germline V gene data show CDR1 as MGHRA and CDR2 as YSYEKL. Trimming stripped 0 bases from V and 0 bases from J, with 18 bases between. This CDR3 is built from 18 residues. CDR3 bases: TGCGCCAGCAGCCAAGATCCCTCAAAAGCGCCGAGCTCCTACGAGCAGTACTTC. This translates into CASSQDPSKAPSSYEQYF.

The chain carries TRBV5-6 and TRBJ1-5; 7 bases map to TRBD1. V lost 2 bases to trimming and J lost 7 bases; unmatched junction nucleotides: 6. The CDR3 is made up of 14 amino acids. Germline CDR1 reads SGHDT; CDR2 reads YYEEEE. The CDR3 nucleotides are TGTGCCAGCAGCTTAGGACAGGTCGGCCAGCCCCAGCATTTT. Encoded protein: CASSLGQVGQPQHF.

The chain couples TRBV11-2 to TRBJ2-7; TRBD1 aligns across 12 bases. V gave up 3 bases and J gave up 7 bases; unmatched junction bases: 7. Germline CDR1 and CDR2: SGHAT and FQNNGV. The CDR3 has 15 amino acids. As DNA, the CDR3 is TGTGCCAGCAGCTTCCACCGGGACAGGGGGCGTGAGCAGTACTTC. Translation gives CASSFHRDRGREQYF.

The J gene is TRBJ2-7, the V gene TRBV3-1; D possibly corresponds to TRBD2 (5 bases). V gave up 2 bases and J gave up 3 bases, with 11 bases separating them. There are 14 residues in the CDR3. Per the germline V gene, CDR1 is LGHDT and CDR2 is YNNKEL (reference sequence). Written as DNA, the CDR3 is TGTGCCAGCAGCCAAAGCGCCGGGGTCTACGAGCAGTACTTC. Residues: CASSQSAGVYEQYF.

This clonotype was counted only a few times. This chain links TRBV4-1 with TRBJ2-5, with TRBD2 matching over 8 bases. Looked up from germline, CDR1 is MGHRA and CDR2 is YSYEKL. After removal of 2 bases from V and 4 bases from J, the junction contained 0 bases not matched to a gene. This CDR3 is built from 13 residues. The CDR3 region has the DNA TGCGCCAGCAGCCAACTAGCGGGAGAGACCCAGTACTTC. It encodes CASSQLAGETQYF.

This clonotype was seen at least ten times. This sequence joins TRBV30 and TRBJ2-1; D remains ambiguous. This CDR3 is built from 13 residues. Germline V gene lookup returns CDR1 GTSNPN and CDR2 SVGIG (reference sequence). Trimming left V 0 bases short and J 4 bases short, with 7 bases between. CDR3 sequence: CAWSVSFYNEQFF. Written as DNA, the CDR3 is TGTGCCTGGAGTGTATCCTTTTACAATGAGCAGTTCTTC.

The table lists this clonotype with a few counts. The chain joins TRBV20-1 to TRBJ2-7, with a tentative D call TRBD2 (6 bases). The germline V gene has CDR1 DFQATT and CDR2 SNEGSKA (reference sequence). The ends were cut back, 5 bases at V and 3 bases at J, with 14 bases in the middle. CDR3 length equals 13 residues. The CDR3, as DNA: TGCAGTGCTGTCCGGGACTCCAGCTACGAGCAGTACTTC. Its translation: CSAVRDSSYEQYF.

This clonotype was seen a few times. This rearrangement joins TRBV12-3 or TRBV12-4 to TRBJ2-1; possibly TRBD2 for D (6 bases). The CDR3 is 15 residues long. V was pared by 2 bases and J by 9 bases, with 17 bases between. CDR3 region: CASSLQRAGVGEQFF. The CDR3 DNA is TGTGCCAGCAGTTTACAGCGGGCAGGAGTGGGTGAGCAGTTCTTC.

The sample holds many counts of this clonotype. The V and J genes are TRBV6-6 and TRBJ2-6; TRBD1 might be the D (6 bases). V lost 7 bases, J lost 0 bases, and 19 bases lay in between. Per the germline V gene, CDR1 is MNHNY and CDR2 is SVGAGI (reference sequence). The CDR3 length is 18 residues. CDR3 amino acids: CASNLDRLIPSGANVLTF. The CDR3 nucleotides read TGTGCCAGCAACCTAGACAGGCTCATCCCCTCTGGGGCCAACGTCCTGACTTTC.

This clonotype was observed a handful of times. The genes are TRBV6-6 and TRBJ1-6, with TRBD1 identical over 12 bases. Trimming took 7 bases from V and 1 from J; bases not matched to a gene: 5. This CDR3 spans 17 amino acids. In germline, CDR1 is MNHNY, CDR2 SVGAGI (reference sequence). This chain's CDR3 is CASKGTGGGSYNSPLHF. CDR3 DNA sequence: TGTGCCAGCAAAGGGACAGGGGGCGGATCCTATAATTCACCCCTCCACTTT.

The chain recombines TRBV18 with TRBJ1-5, with 8 nucleotides matching TRBD1. V shed 3 bases, J shed 1 base, and the junction held 5 bases outside the gene matches. CDR3 length equals 16 residues. The germline V gene has CDR1 KGHSH and CDR2 LQKENI. CDR3 DNA sequence: TGTGCCAGCTCACCGGACAGGGTAGGGAGCAATCAGCCCCAGCATTTT. Its protein is CASSPDRVGSNQPQHF. Full variable domain (missing parts from reference TRBV18 and TRBJ1-5): NAGVMQNPRHLVRRRGQEARLRCSPMKGHSHVYWYRQLPEEGLKFMVYLQKENIIDESGMPKERFSAEFPKEGPSILRIQQVVRGDSAAYFCASSPDRVGSNQPQHFGDGTRLSIL.

This clonotype showed up many times. V usage is TRBV5-1 and J usage is TRBJ2-3; no clear D gene. V lost 2 bases and J lost 3, with 4 bases in between. CDR3 length: 12 amino acids. CDR1 is SGHRS, CDR2 YFSETQ, per germline. The CDR3: CASSFLTDTQYF. The CDR3 nucleotides read TGCGCCAGCAGCTTCTTAACAGATACGCAGTATTTT.

The CDR3 spells CASSRRTVTEAFF. The CDR3 DNA is TGTGCCAGCAGTCGAAGAACAGTGACTGAAGCTTTCTTT. The chain has TRBV12-3 or TRBV12-4 and TRBJ1-1; no clear D. The CDR3 contains 13 residues. V was trimmed by 5 bases and J by 5 bases, leaving 12 bases between them.

This clonotype was seen more than once but under ten times. The genes are TRBV4-2 and TRBJ1-1, with 9 bases that match TRBD1. Germline CDR1 is LGHNA and CDR2 is YNFKEQ. CDR3 length: 16 amino acids. V gave up 1 base and J gave up 3 bases; unmatched junction bases: 6. The CDR3 reads CASSQGNGDRDTEAFF. CDR3 coding DNA: TGTGCCAGCAGCCAAGGAAACGGGGACAGGGACACTGAAGCTTTCTTT.

This clonotype turned up a few times. The chain has TRBV6-1 and TRBJ2-7; D gene uncertain. Between the trimmed V and J ends, which lost 4 bases and 1 base, there was a span of 5 bases. The CDR3 spans 12 residues. The V gene's germline CDR1 is MNHNS and CDR2 SASEGT. The CDR3 reads CASSVRSYEQYF. The CDR3 DNA reads as TGTGCCAGCAGTGTCAGGTCCTACGAGCAGTACTTC.

The chain links TRBV2 to TRBJ2-4; 10 bases fit TRBD2. The junction had 9 bases not matched to a gene; V was cut back by 3 bases and J by 7 bases. The germline gives CDR1 SNHLY, CDR2 FYNNEI. This CDR3 is built from 16 residues. This chain's CDR3 is CASSDSGGDFRNIQYF. The CDR3, as DNA: TGTGCCAGCAGTGACAGCGGGGGGGATTTTAGGAACATTCAGTACTTC.

This clonotype was counted at least ten times. V is TRBV12-3 or TRBV12-4 and J is TRBJ2-7; D gene unclear. This CDR3 contains 13 residues. V lost 3 bases and J 5 bases, leaving 11 bases between the germline ends. In DNA, the CDR3 is TGTGCCAGCAGTTTGGGTCGGCCTAACGAGCAGTACTTC. Translating gives CASSLGRPNEQYF.

This clonotype was observed a handful of times. The rearrangement uses TRBV28 and TRBJ2-3, with D possibly TRBD2 on 7 matching bases. This CDR3 region has 16 residues. Germline CDR1 is MDHEN and CDR2 is SYDVKM. The ends were cut back, 3 bases at V and 4 bases at J, with 17 bases in the middle. The CDR3 DNA reads as TGTGCCAGCAGTTTGCAAGGCAGGGGAGGGGCAGATACGCAGTATTTT. This encodes CASSLQGRGGADTQYF.

The gene calls are TRBV7-2 and TRBJ2-1; 10 positions match TRBD2. The length of the CDR3 is 15 residues. Trimming at V came to 1 base and at J to 3 bases, leaving 0 bases not matched to a gene. Germline values: CDR1 SGHTA, CDR2 FQGNSA. CDR3 sequence (DNA): TGTGCCAGCAGCTTAGGGACTAGCGGCTACAATGAGCAGTTCTTC. Amino acids: CASSLGTSGYNEQFF.

The chain employs TRBV5-6 and TRBJ2-3; 8 bases match TRBD1. Trimming removed 0 bases from V and 9 bases from J; junction bases left unmatched: 3. Germline V gene data show CDR1 as SGHDT and CDR2 as YYEEEE. This CDR3 is built from 13 residues. The CDR3 DNA reads TGTGCCAGCAGCTTGGGGACAGGGAAGACGCAGTATTTT. Its translation: CASSLGTGKTQYF.

This clonotype was observed at least ten times. The J gene is TRBJ2-7, the V gene TRBV7-9, with a possible D match to TRBD2 (7 bases). Germline V gene sequence: CDR1 SEHNR, CDR2 FQNEAQ (reference sequence). This CDR3 spans 15 amino acids. V lost 5 bases and J lost 0, with 14 bases in between. The CDR3 bases are TGTGCCAGCAGCGGATTAAGGGGGGGCTCCTACGAGCAGTACTTC. It encodes CASSGLRGGSYEQYF.